This T cell receptor (beta chain) was obtained from a study of cytomegalovirus exposure and HLA in healthy donors. It was with 60 Vbeta and 13 Jbeta primers that the PCR ran. Libraries were prepared by immunoSEQ multiplex PCR; TCRdb keeps only in-frame clonotypes and omits some of them. The table lists 100,000 to 150,000 clones, approximately 80% of them singletons. The V segment lost 5 bases and the J segment 5 bases; nucleotides outside the gene matches: 6. The germline gives CDR1 MNHEY, CDR2 SMNVEV (reference sequence). The CDR3 sequence is 14 residues long. What was sequenced was PBMCs. The sequence was obtained from a woman between 35 and 50 years old in good health and CMV-seronegative. The rearrangement uses TRBV27 and TRBJ2-1, with TRBD1 matching 7 bases. Written as DNA, the CDR3 is TGTGCCAGCAGTATACAGGGGCACAACAATGAGCAGTTCTTC. It translates to CASSIQGHNNEQFF.